This T cell receptor beta chain derives from a study of vaccination and CD4 T cells after COVID-19. As for the study in general: The cells were exposed to overlapping spike peptides originating from SARS-CoV-2, HCoV-NL63, HCoV-OC43 and HCoV-229E for stimulation.

Treatment indicated: approximately 9-day PBMC culture with coronavirus spike peptide pools or control peptides (ViraFEST assay). ViraFEST used peptide pools to expand antigen-specific T cells and subsequently sequenced their TCRs. V trimming: 6 bases; J trimming: 6 bases; junction bases outside the gene matches: 8. In germline, CDR1 is DFQATT, CDR2 SNEGSKA (reference sequence). The CDR3 extends over 14 amino acids. By share, this clonotype counts as medium-sized. The antigen remains undetermined. Once obtained from cultured CD4+ T cells, the DNA was sequenced using the Oncomine TCR Beta short-read assay. TCRdb analysed the PCR reads with MiXCR anew, one entry per CDR3 protein. The sample consists of 9,500 to 15,000 distinct CDR3 sequences, 20% to 25% of them appearing once. Study findings and constraints: Within the convalescent patients, spike mono-reactivity was found in 304 of 307 vaccine-specific clones. SARS-CoV-2-reactive clonotype medians increased from about 20 to 38, not significantly.

The source is a human donor who received a COVID-19 vaccine. Material: CD4+ T cells from blood, cultured in vitro, obtained before SARS-CoV-2 vaccination. The chain combines TRBV20-1 with TRBJ2-2, with 9 bases identical to TRBD2. The CDR3: CSAGGLADSGELFF. CDR3 DNA: TGCAGTGCAGGGGGACTAGCCGACTCCGGGGAGCTGTTTTTT.